One T cell receptor beta chain is described in this entry. What this receptor recognizes is not known. No base quality values were provided; no much bigger clone lies one nucleotide off. TCRbeta CDR3 regions were amplified from genomic DNA using the immunoSEQ Assay, a bias-controlled multiplex PCR. Turning to the authors' computational methods: Within the assay, amplification of reference gene primers was used to estimate how many nucleated cells each sample contained. To quantify the absolute abundance of each unique TCRbeta CDR3 rearrangement, sequence reads were collapsed and filtered. For each sample, productive Simpson clonality was calculated as the square root of Simpson's diversity index over productive rearrangements. What TCRdb holds here is the immuneACCESS table cut down to in-frame rearrangements. Part of the clones is not present; checked against another copy, under half of the missing clones reflect an unresolved V gene, and the others are unexplained. D and trimming were read from the DNA, whereas the V and J calls and clone size are those reported in that table. Across this sample there are 290,000 or so clones, with approximately 78% seen only once. 5% of the sample comes from the top ten.

The entry originates in a study of blood T cell repertoires in COVID-19 (dated by TCRdb to 2018 to 2021). About the full investigation: Samples covering the acute and convalescent phases of COVID-19 were provided by collaborators in the United States, Italy and Spain. The samples were drawn from two sources: the first 160 participants of the ongoing ImmuneRACE study, and 950 to 1,500 subjects contributed by 6 global collaborators. Where available, HLA class I and class II types were taken from metadata supplied by the sample provider and were not determined by assay-based typing. A freely available public database, intended as a resource for researchers studying the immune response to SARS-CoV-2, is where the repertoires were released. Nearly every sample came with metadata listing a de-identified subject ID, COVID-19 status, age in years and sex. The material from the prospective study consisted of cDNA or gDNA derived from T cells, B-cell-depleted T cells, or PBMCs. The dataset comprised deeply sampled blood TCRbeta repertoires from subjects exposed to, actively infected with, or recovered from COVID-19.

Results the study describes overall, beyond this receptor: The amount of clinical and demographic metadata varied by source and participant and was provided uncurated.

Germline trimming amounts to 6 bases on V and 5 bases on J, with 2 as the count of junction bases outside the gene matches. The CDR3 measures 12 amino acids from cysteine to phenylalanine. Only CDR3 DNA remains: 36 bases, in frame from the first base. In the prospective study, participants were roughly 18 to 90 years old, resided in 20 to 30 geographic areas of the United States, and were enrolled through a virtual design. Cohort assignment in the prospective study relied on participant-reported clinical history from a screening survey and a study questionnaire. Exposed participants had been in contact, within 2 weeks of entering the study, with a person who had a PCR-confirmed or clinician-diagnosed case of COVID-19. Each participant in the prospective study had whole blood, serum and a nasopharyngeal or oropharyngeal swab collected by mobile phlebotomists. Prospective study participants could optionally give additional blood draws and questionnaires over an approximately two-month period. Prospective study blood samples were shipped either frozen or at room temperature before DNA extraction.

In this chain, TRBV12-3 or TRBV12-4 is recombined with TRBJ2-3, with TRBD2 matching 7 junction bases. The specimen sequenced was PBMCs or T cells enriched from blood (not recorded which). The source is a man aged 40-55 years who had been exposed to COVID-19. CDR3 reads: CASRWGGDTQYF. In nucleotide form, the sequence is TGTGCCAGCAGGTGGGGGGGAGATACGCAGTATTTT.